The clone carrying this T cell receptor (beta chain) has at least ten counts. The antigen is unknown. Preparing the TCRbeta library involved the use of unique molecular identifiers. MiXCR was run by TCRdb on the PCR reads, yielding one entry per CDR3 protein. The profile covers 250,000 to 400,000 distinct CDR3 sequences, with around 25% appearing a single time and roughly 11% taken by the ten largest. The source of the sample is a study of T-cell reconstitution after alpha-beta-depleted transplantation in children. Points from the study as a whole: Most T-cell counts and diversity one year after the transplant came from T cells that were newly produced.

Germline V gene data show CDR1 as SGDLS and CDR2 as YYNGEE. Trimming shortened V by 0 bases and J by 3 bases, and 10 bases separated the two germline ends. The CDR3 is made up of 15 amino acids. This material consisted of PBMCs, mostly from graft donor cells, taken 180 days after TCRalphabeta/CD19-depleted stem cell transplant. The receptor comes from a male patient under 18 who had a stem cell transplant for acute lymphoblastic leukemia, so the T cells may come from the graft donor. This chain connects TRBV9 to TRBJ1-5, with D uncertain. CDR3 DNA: TGTGCCAGCAGCGTAGAGGGAGGACTCAATCAGCCCCAGCATTTT. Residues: CASSVEGGLNQPQHF.